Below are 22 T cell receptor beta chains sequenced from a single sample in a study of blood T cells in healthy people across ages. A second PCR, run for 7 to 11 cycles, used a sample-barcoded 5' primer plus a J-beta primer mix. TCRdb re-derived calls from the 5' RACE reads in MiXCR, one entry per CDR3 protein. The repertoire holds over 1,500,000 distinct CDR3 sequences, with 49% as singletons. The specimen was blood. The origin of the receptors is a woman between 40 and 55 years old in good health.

DNA for the CDR3: TGTGCCAGCACCCCTAGGGGGATAAGTCAAGAGACCCAGTACTTC. Encoded protein: CASTPRGISQETQYF. J is TRBJ2-5 and V is TRBV3-1; perhaps TRBD1 as D (6 bases). V lost 7 bases to trimming and J lost 2 bases, with 17 bases between them. This CDR3 is built from 15 residues. CDR1 is LGHDT, CDR2 YNNKEL, per germline (reference sequence).

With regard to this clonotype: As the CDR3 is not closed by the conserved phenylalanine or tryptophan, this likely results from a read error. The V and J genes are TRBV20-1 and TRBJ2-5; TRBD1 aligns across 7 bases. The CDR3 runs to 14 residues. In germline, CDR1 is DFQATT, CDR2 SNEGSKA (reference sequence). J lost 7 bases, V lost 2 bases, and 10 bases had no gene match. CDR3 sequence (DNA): TGCAGTGCTAGACCTCGACAGGGCTTGGGGACCCAGTACTCC. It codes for CSARPRQGLGTQYS.

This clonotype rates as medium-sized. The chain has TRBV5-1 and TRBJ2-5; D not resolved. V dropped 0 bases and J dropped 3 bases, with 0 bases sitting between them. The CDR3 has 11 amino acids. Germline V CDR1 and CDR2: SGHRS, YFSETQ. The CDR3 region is CASSLEETQYF. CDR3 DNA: TGCGCCAGCAGCTTGGAAGAGACCCAGTACTTC. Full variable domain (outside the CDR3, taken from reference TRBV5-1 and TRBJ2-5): KAGVTQTPRYLIKTRGQQVTLSCSPISGHRSVSWYQQTPGQGLQFLFEYFSETQRNKGNFPGRFSGRQFSNSRSEMNVSTLELGDSALYLCASSLEETQYFGPGTRLLVL.

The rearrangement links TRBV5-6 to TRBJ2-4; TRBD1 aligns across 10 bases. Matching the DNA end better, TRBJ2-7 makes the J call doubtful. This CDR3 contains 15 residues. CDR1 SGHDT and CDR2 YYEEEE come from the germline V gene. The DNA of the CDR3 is TGTGCCAGCAGTATGGGACAGGGGATCGGGAACGAGCAGTACTTC. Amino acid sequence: CASSMGQGIGNEQYF.

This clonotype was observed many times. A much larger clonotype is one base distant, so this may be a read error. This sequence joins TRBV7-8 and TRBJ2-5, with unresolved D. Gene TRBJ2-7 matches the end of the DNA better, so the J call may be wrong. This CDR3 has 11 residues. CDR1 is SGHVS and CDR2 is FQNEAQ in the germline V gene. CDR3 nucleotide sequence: TGTGCCAGCAGCTTAGAGTCCGAGCAGTACTTC. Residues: CASSLESEQYF.

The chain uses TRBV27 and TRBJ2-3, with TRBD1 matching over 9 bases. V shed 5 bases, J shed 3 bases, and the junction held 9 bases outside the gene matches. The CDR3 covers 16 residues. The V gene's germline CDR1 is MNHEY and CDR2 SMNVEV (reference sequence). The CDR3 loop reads CASSPRATGGTDTQYF. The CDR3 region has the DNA TGTGCCAGCAGTCCTAGGGCGACAGGGGGAACAGATACGCAGTATTTT.

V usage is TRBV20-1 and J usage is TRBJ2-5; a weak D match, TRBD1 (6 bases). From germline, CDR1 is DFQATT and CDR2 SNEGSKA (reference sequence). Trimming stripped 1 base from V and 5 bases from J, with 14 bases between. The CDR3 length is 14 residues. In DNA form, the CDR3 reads TGCAGTGCTAGAGTTTCAGGGGCAACGGAGACCCAGTACTTC. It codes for CSARVSGATETQYF.

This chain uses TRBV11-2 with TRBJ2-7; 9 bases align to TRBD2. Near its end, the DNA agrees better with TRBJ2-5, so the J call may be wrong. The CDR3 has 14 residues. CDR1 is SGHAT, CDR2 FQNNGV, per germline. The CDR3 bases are TGTGCCAGCAGACCCAGCGGGGGGAGGAAGACCCAGTACTTC. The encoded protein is CASRPSGGRKTQYF.

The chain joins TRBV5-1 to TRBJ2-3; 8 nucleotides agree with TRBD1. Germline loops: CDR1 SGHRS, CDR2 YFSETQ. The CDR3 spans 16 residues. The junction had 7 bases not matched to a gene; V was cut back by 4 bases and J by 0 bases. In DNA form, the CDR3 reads TGCGCCAGCAGCGGCCACAGGGGGTCGAGCACAGATACGCAGTATTTT. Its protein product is CASSGHRGSSTDTQYF.

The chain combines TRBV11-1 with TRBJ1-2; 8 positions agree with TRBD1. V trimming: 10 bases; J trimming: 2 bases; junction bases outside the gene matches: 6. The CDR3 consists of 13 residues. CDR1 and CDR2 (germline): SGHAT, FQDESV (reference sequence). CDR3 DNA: TGTGCCACCCAACGACAGGGGAACTATGGCTACACCTTC. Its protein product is CATQRQGNYGYTF.

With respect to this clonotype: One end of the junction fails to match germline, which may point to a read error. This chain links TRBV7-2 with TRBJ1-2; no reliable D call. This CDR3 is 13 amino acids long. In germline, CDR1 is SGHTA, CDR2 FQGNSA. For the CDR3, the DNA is TGTGCCAGCAGCTTAGAAGTCAACTGTGGCTACACCTTC. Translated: CASSLEVNCGYTF.

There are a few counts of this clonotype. The CDR3 sequence is CASSQAVKGETQYF. DNA for the CDR3: TGTGCCAGCAGCCAAGCAGTGAAAGGGGAGACCCAGTACTTC. The chain links TRBV3-1 to TRBJ2-5; no firm D call. Per the germline V gene, CDR1 is LGHDT and CDR2 is YNNKEL (reference sequence). V was trimmed by 1 base and J by 5 bases, leaving 11 bases between them. This CDR3 has 14 amino acids.

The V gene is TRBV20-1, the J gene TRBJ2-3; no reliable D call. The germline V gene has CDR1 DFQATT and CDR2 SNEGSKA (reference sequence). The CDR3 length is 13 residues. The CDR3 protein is CISPLPGADTQYF. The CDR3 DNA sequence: TGCATTTCACCCCTCCCAGGCGCAGATACGCAGTATTTT.

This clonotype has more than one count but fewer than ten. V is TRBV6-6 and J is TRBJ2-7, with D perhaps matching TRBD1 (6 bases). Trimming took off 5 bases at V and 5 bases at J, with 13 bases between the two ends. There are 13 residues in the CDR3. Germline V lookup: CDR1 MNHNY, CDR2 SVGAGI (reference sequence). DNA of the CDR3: TGTGCCAGCAGTCGGACAGAAGGCGACGAGCAGTACTTC. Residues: CASSRTEGDEQYF.

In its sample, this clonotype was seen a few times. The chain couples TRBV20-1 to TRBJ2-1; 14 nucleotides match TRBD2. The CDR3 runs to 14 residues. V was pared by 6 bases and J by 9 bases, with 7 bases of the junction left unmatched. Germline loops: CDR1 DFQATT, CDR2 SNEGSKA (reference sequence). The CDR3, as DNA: TGCAGTGCGAGACTAGCGGGGGGGGTGAGTGAGCAGTTCTTC. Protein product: CSARLAGGVSEQFF.

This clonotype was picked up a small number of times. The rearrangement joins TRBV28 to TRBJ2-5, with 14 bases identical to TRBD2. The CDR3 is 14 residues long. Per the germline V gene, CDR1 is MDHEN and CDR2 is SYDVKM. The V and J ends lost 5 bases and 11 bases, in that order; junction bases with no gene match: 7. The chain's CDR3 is CASSRLAGGLEQYF. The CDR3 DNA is TGTGCCAGCAGTCGACTAGCGGGGGGGTTAGAGCAGTACTTC.

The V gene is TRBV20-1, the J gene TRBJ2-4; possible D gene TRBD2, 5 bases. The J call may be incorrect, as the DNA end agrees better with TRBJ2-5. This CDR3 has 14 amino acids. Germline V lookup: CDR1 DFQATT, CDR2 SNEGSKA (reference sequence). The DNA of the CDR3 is TGCAGTGCGACCTTACAGCCTACTAGGGAGACCCAGTACTTC. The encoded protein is CSATLQPTRETQYF.

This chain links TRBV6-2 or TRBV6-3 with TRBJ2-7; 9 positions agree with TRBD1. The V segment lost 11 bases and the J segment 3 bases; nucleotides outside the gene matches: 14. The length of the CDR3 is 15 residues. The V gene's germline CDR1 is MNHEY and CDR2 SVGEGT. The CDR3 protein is CAGGLSGTGNYEQYF. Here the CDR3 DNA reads TGTGCCGGAGGCCTGTCGGGGACAGGGAACTACGAGCAGTACTTC.

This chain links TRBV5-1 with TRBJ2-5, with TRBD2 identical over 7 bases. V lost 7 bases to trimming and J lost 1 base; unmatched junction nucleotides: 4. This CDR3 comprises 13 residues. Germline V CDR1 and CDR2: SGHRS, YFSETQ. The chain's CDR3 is CASGGGGQETQYF. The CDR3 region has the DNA TGCGCCAGCGGGGGGGGAGGCCAAGAGACCCAGTACTTC.

The CDR3 is CASSVRTGLTDTQYF. Written as DNA, the CDR3 is TGTGCCAGCAGTGTAAGGACAGGACTCACAGATACGCAGTATTTT. V is TRBV27 and J is TRBJ2-3; 7 nucleotides agree with TRBD1. The CDR3 consists of 15 residues. Germline CDR1 and CDR2: MNHEY and SMNVEV (reference sequence). J was trimmed by 2 bases and V by 5 bases; bases with no gene match: 7.

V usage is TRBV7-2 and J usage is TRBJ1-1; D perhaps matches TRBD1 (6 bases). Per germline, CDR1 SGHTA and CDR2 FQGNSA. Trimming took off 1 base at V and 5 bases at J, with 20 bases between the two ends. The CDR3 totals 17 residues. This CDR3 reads CASSLGGALGATTEAFF. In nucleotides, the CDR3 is TGTGCCAGCAGCTTAGGGGGCGCGTTGGGGGCAACGACTGAAGCTTTCTTT. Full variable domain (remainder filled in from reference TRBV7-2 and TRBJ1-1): GAGVSQSPSNKVTEKGKDVELRCDPISGHTALYWYRQSLGQGLEFLIYFQGNSAPDKSGLPSDRFSAERTGGSVSTLTIQRTQQEDSAVYLCASSLGGALGATTEAFFGQGTRLTVV.

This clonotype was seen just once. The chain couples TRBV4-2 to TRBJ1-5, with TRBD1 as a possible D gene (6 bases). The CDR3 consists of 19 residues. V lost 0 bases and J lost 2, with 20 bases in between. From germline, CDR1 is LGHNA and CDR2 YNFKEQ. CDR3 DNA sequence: TGTGCCAGCAGCCAAGATAATGTGGGAGGGGGTAGAGGCAATCAGCCCCAGCATTTT. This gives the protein CASSQDNVGGGRGNQPQHF.